A selection of T cell receptor beta chains follows, all from one sample in a study of T cell changes during pregnancy in multiple sclerosis. The data were produced by immunoSEQ multiplex PCR, yet TCRdb's version contains in-frame clones alone and is incomplete. Of about 77,000 clones listed, about 93% are singletons. The sequences come from peripheral blood, collected after pregnancy. The receptors derive from a female donor in good health, enrolled as a control in a pregnancy study. Both conserved end residues are trimmed from each CDR3. Clone size is given for some rows only: seen once, a few or many times, or a class if the clone is expanded.

v_gene	j_gene	abundance	CDR3aa
TRBV15	TRBJ2-7	once	ATSRKGAYEQY
TRBV30	TRBJ1-3	NA	AWSQQGNGNTIY
TRBV19	TRBJ1-2	NA	ASSFVRDSFYGYT
TRBV25-1	TRBJ1-2	NA	ASSFGAIYGYT
TRBV5-1	TRBJ2-7	NA	ASTTGTGGSSDSYEQY
TRBV5-1	TRBJ2-5	NA	ASSLQPTSRGETQY
TRBV5-6	TRBJ2-7	NA	ASSSQGPAAYEQY
TRBV11-2	TRBJ2-7	NA	ASRLLGTEGLEQY
TRBV19	TRBJ2-1	NA	ASSRSGSVSYNEQF
TRBV6-5	TRBJ2-5	NA	ASSYRDRETQY
TRBV6-1	TRBJ1-3	NA	ASSAQAQGGNTIY
TRBV28	TRBJ2-3	NA	ASSPRSTGAQY
TRBV5-1	TRBJ2-1	NA	ASSLTSGSSYNEQF
TRBV19	TRBJ1-5	NA	ASSMGFGSSNQPQH
TRBV11-2	TRBJ2-2	NA	ASSFSPANTGELF
TRBV2	TRBJ2-7	NA	ASSARDRSYEQY
TRBV7-8	TRBJ2-7	NA	ASSWGDYEQY